A selection of T cell receptor beta chains follows, all from one sample in a study of blood T cells in healthy people across ages. TCRdb reprocessed the 5' RACE reads via MiXCR and lists one record per CDR3 protein. The sample yields about 2 million distinct CDR3 sequences, just under 50% seen once. Sample: blood. The receptors stem from a woman in her thirties or forties in good health. Each CDR3 is given with its conserved first and last residue. The D gene is left open where the match is weak. Part of the rows lack a size; the others show once, few, many or a class for expanded clones.

v_gene,abundance,j_gene,d_gene,CDR3nt,CDR3aa
TRBV20-1,-,TRBJ2-1,TRBD2,TGCAGTGCTAGAGGGTCGGAGGCGGGGGGTGATAATGAGCAGTTCTTC,CSARGSEAGGDNEQFF
TRBV6-5,-,TRBJ1-2,-,TGTGCCACTCGGGGGGGCCCCTATGGCTACACCTTC,CATRGGPYGYTF
TRBV6-1,-,TRBJ1-1,TRBD1,TGTGCCAGCAGGGGGACAGGGGTGAACACTGAAGCTTTCTTT,CASRGTGVNTEAFF
TRBV27,-,TRBJ2-5,-,TGTGCCAGCAGTCCCCACCTCACGGGGGCAGGGGAGACCCAGTACTTC,CASSPHLTGAGETQYF
TRBV12-3/TRBV12-4,-,TRBJ2-3,-,TGTGCCAGCAGAGAGGGTTGGGTCCGCACGTCTGGCACAGATACGCAGTATTTT,CASREGWVRTSGTDTQYF
TRBV24-1,-,TRBJ2-3,-,TGTGCCACCAGTGAGTACAGGAGAAAGAACACAGATACGCAGTATTTT,CATSEYRRKNTDTQYF
TRBV2,-,TRBJ1-1,TRBD1,TGTGCCAGCAGCGACAGGGGGCGGGGCACTGAAGCTTTCTTT,CASSDRGRGTEAFF
TRBV3-1,few,TRBJ2-1,-,TGTGCCAGCAGCCAAGGGCTTATAAATGAGCAGTTCTTC,CASSQGLINEQFF
TRBV6-1,-,TRBJ2-3,TRBD2,TGTGCCAGCAGTGATGGACTAGCTGTAGATACGCAGTATTTT,CASSDGLAVDTQYF
TRBV7-6,many,TRBJ1-1,-,TGTGCCAGCAGCCCTGTCCTCGGGTCCGGGGGGAGTAGCACTGAAGCTTTCTTT,CASSPVLGSGGSSTEAFF
TRBV5-6,-,TRBJ2-1,TRBD2,TGTGCCAGCAGCTTGGAAGGGCTAGCGGTGGCCTACAGTGAGCAGTTCTTC,CASSLEGLAVAYSEQFF
TRBV18,-,TRBJ2-7,TRBD1,TGTGCCAGCTCACCCCGGGACAGGGGGCTCGAGCAGTACTTC,CASSPRDRGLEQYF
TRBV4-3,-,TRBJ1-2,-,TGCGCCAGCAGCCAAGATCCCGGGCAGGGAGCCTATGGCTACACCTTC,CASSQDPGQGAYGYTF
TRBV20-1,once,TRBJ2-5,TRBD2,TGCAGTGCCCATGGACTAGCGCAAAAAGAGACCCAGTACTTC,CSAHGLAQKETQYF
TRBV5-1,once,TRBJ1-1,-,TGCGCCAGCAGCCGGGAGGGGAGGGGCACTGAAGCTTTCTTT,CASSREGRGTEAFF
TRBV7-2,many,TRBJ2-5,TRBD2,TGTGCCAGCAGCTTAAGACTAGCCCAAGAGACCCAGTACTTC,CASSLRLAQETQYF
TRBV11-2,-,TRBJ2-7,-,TGTGCCAGCAGCTTAGAGTCGTTCTACGAGCAGTACTTC,CASSLESFYEQYF
TRBV25-1,-,TRBJ1-2,-,TGTGCCAGCAGTGAATCATTCAGGGATGGCTACACCTTC,CASSESFRDGYTF
TRBV6-6,-,TRBJ2-7,TRBD2,TGTGCCAGCGCGAATAGCGGGGGCTCCTACGAGCAGTACTTC,CASANSGGSYEQYF
TRBV28,few,TRBJ2-4,-,TGTGCCAGCAGTCCCGACCCGACACATGGAGCCATTCAGTACTTC,CASSPDPTHGAIQYF
TRBV12-3/TRBV12-4,-,TRBJ2-4,TRBD2,TGTGCCAGCAGTTACGGAAGCGGGGGCCCCTACAATGAGCAGTACTTC,CASSYGSGGPYNEQYF
TRBV20-1,few,TRBJ2-7,-,TGCAGTGCCAGAGGCGGACAGAGTGGGCCCTACGAGCAGTACTTC,CSARGGQSGPYEQYF
TRBV24-1,-,TRBJ2-5,-,TGTGCCACCAGTGATTACGAAGAGACCCAGTACTTC,CATSDYEETQYF
TRBV10-3,-,TRBJ2-4,TRBD1,TGTGCCATCAGCGAATCCCCGGGACAGGGGTTGAACATTCAGTACTTC,CAISESPGQGLNIQYF
TRBV20-1,-,TRBJ2-5,-,TGCAGTGCTAGAGTTCCGGGGGCTCAAGAGACCCAGTACTTC,CSARVPGAQETQYF
TRBV14,once,TRBJ2-5,-,TGTGCCAGCAGCAAAGGGATGGGCAGCCGAGAGACCCAGTACTTC,CASSKGMGSRETQYF
TRBV4-3,-,TRBJ1-4,TRBD1,TGCGCCAGCAGCCAAGTAGGGACAGGGGTACTGTTTTTT,CASSQVGTGVLFF
TRBV5-1,-,TRBJ2-1,-,TGCGCCAGCAGCTTGGTACAGGGAGATCTCAATGAGCAGTTCTTC,CASSLVQGDLNEQFF
TRBV6-5,-,TRBJ2-3,-,TGTGTCAGCAGTTACAGTGGCAGGAGCACCCAGATTGATACGCAGTATTTT,CVSSYSGRSTQIDTQYF
TRBV27,once,TRBJ2-1,TRBD2,TGTGCCAGCAGTTTCGGGCTAGCGGGGGGCGGGACCCAGTTCTTC,CASSFGLAGGGTQFF
TRBV15,-,TRBJ1-2,-,TGTGCCACCGAACGGGGAGATCTCACCTACAGTGGCTACACCTTC,CATERGDLTYSGYTF
TRBV20-1,-,TRBJ2-7,-,TGCAGTGCTAGTGTTCGCAACTCCTACGAGCAGTACTTC,CSASVRNSYEQYF
TRBV20-1,-,TRBJ1-2,-,TGCAGTGCTAGCCCCCTGGATGGGCTGGGGGGGTATCACTACACCTTC,CSASPLDGLGGYHYTF
TRBV27,-,TRBJ2-6,-,TGTGCCAGCAGTTTATATACCCCGGGAAGCTCTGGGGCCAACGTCCTGACTTTC,CASSLYTPGSSGANVLTF
TRBV3-1,few,TRBJ2-3,-,TGTGCCAGCAGCCAAGGTGGGCTACCATACACAGATACGCAGTATTTT,CASSQGGLPYTDTQYF
TRBV7-2,-,TRBJ2-5,-,TGTGCCAGCAGCTTAGGAGGAGGGGGGACGGAGACCCAGTACTTC,CASSLGGGGTETQYF
TRBV6-5,few,TRBJ1-2,TRBD1,TGTGCCAGCAGGGTAACAGGGGCCCCAAACTATGGCTACACCTTC,CASRVTGAPNYGYTF
TRBV27,-,TRBJ2-7,TRBD1,TGTGCCAGCAGTCCCTGGACAGGTGGGGACCGCTACGAGCAGTACTTC,CASSPWTGGDRYEQYF
TRBV5-1,-,TRBJ2-2,TRBD2,TGCGCCAGCAGCTCTGTAGCGGGGGTGAACACCGGGGAGCTGTTTTTT,CASSSVAGVNTGELFF
TRBV27,few,TRBJ2-1,TRBD2,TGTGCCAGGGGACTAGCGGGGGATACGAATGAGCAGTTCTTC,CARGLAGDTNEQFF
TRBV2,-,TRBJ2-7,-,TGTGCCAGCAGTGAATACGGTGGCCTACAGAAAAAATATCCCTACGAGCAGTACTTC,CASSEYGGLQKKYPYEQYF
TRBV7-2,few,TRBJ1-5,-,TGTGCCAGCAGCCTCATGGGAGGTAGCAATCAGCCCCAGCATTTT,CASSLMGGSNQPQHF
TRBV12-3/TRBV12-4,-,TRBJ2-1,-,TGTGCCAGCAGTTTTATCGTTTGGGATGGTGAGCAGTTCTTC,CASSFIVWDGEQFF
TRBV20-1,few,TRBJ2-1,TRBD2,TGCAGTGCTGGAACGACTAGCGGGGGTATACCGCACAATGAGCAGTTCTTC,CSAGTTSGGIPHNEQFF
TRBV28,-,TRBJ2-1,TRBD1,TGTGCCAGCAGTCCATTCGGACAGGGTTCCTACAATGAGCAGTTCTTC,CASSPFGQGSYNEQFF
TRBV21-1,once,TRBJ1-5,-,TGTGCCAGCAGCACCCCATGGCGGGGGGCGCTGGGTCAGCCCCAGCATTTT,CASSTPWRGALGQPQHF
TRBV2,few,TRBJ2-3,-,TGTGCCAGCAGTGAAGCGGGCCGGGGGAGCACAGATACGCAGTATTTT,CASSEAGRGSTDTQYF
TRBV6-5,-,TRBJ1-2,-,TGTGCCAGCAGTTACGCGGGTAACTATGGCTACACCTTC,CASSYAGNYGYTF
TRBV5-1,-,TRBJ1-6,-,TGCGCCAGCAGCCCCCAAGCTCGACAGTTGATGGATTCACCCCTCCACTTT,CASSPQARQLMDSPLHF